Presented here are 25 T cell receptor beta chains from one specimen sequenced in a study of cytomegalovirus exposure and HLA in healthy donors. In the PCR, 60 Vbeta and 13 Jbeta primers were used. Profiling relied on immunoSEQ multiplex PCR, and the TCRdb table lists in-frame clones only, not all of them. The sample has 110,000 to 150,000 clones, just under 85% seen once. What was sequenced was PBMCs. These TCRs come from a woman aged 55-70 years in good health and CMV-seropositive.

This clone showed up just once. The rearrangement uses TRBV25-1 and TRBJ1-1, with D maybe TRBD1 (5 bases). The V gene's germline CDR1 is MGHDK and CDR2 SYGVNS. V gave up 2 bases and J gave up 2 bases, with 12 bases separating them. CDR3 size: 15 residues. CDR3 loop: CASSESGRANTEAFF. For the CDR3, the DNA is TGTGCCAGCAGTGAAAGTGGCAGGGCCAACACTGAAGCTTTCTTT.

The chain couples TRBV5-1 to TRBJ2-5; a weak D match, TRBD2 (6 bases). The V end lost 4 bases, the J end lost 2 bases, and 12 bases lay between the germline ends. The CDR3 has 14 amino acids. Germline-derived CDR1 and CDR2 are SGHRS and YFSETQ. CDR3 region: CASSLTSLQETQYF. The CDR3 DNA sequence: TGCGCCAGCAGCCTGACTAGTTTGCAAGAGACCCAGTACTTC.

The chain joins TRBV4-1 to TRBJ2-3, with TRBD2 matching over 7 bases. Germline lookup yields CDR1 MGHRA and CDR2 YSYEKL. J was trimmed by 0 bases and V by 0 bases; bases with no gene match: 6. The CDR3 consists of 17 residues. CDR3 bases: TGCGCCAGCAGCCAAGACCCTAGCGGAACTAGCACAGATACGCAGTATTTT. As protein: CASSQDPSGTSTDTQYF.

The chain recombines TRBV21-1 with TRBJ2-2; the table's TRBD2 call for D was not verified on the DNA. TRBV21-1 is a recognized pseudogene. This CDR3 comprises 15 residues. The CDR3: CASSKASVPPGELFF. CDR3 DNA sequence: TGTGCCAGCAGCAAAGCTAGCGTGCCCCCCGGGGAGCTGTTTTTT.

The V and J genes are TRBV28 and TRBJ1-2; 7 bases match TRBD1. V lost 6 bases and J lost 4; bases outside the gene matches: 5. In germline, CDR1 is MDHEN, CDR2 SYDVKM. The CDR3 has 13 residues. The CDR3 here is CASRLDRIYGYTF. As DNA, the CDR3 is TGTGCCAGCAGGTTGGACAGGATCTATGGCTACACCTTC.

V gene TRBV11-1 combines with J gene TRBJ2-1, with 9 bases fitting TRBD2. V lost 4 bases to trimming and J lost 9 bases; unmatched junction nucleotides: 10. Looked up from germline, CDR1 is SGHAT and CDR2 is FQDESV (reference sequence). The CDR3 sequence is 15 residues long. CDR3 loop: CASSSSSGMGREQFF. CDR3 nucleotide sequence: TGTGCCAGCAGCTCTTCTAGCGGGATGGGGCGTGAGCAGTTCTTC.

This chain links TRBV28 with TRBJ2-5, with unresolved D. The V end lost 5 bases, the J end lost 2 bases, and 9 bases lay between the germline ends. Per the germline V gene, CDR1 is MDHEN and CDR2 is SYDVKM. CDR3 length: 13 amino acids. Written as DNA, the CDR3 is TGTGCCAGCAGTAAACCGCGTCAAGAGACCCAGTACTTC. Translated, it gives CASSKPRQETQYF.

In this sample, this clone turned up once. The rearrangement uses TRBV6-5 and TRBJ1-1; D might be TRBD1 (5 bases). In germline, CDR1 is MNHEY, CDR2 SVGAGI. The CDR3 runs to 15 residues. Trimming took off 6 bases at V and 6 bases at J, with 20 bases between the two ends. The CDR3 reads CASSNQGGGGAEAFF. The DNA of the CDR3 is TGTGCCAGCAGCAATCAAGGAGGAGGAGGGGCTGAAGCTTTCTTT.

The chain recombines TRBV10-2 with TRBJ2-7; 9 nucleotides match TRBD1. Unmatched junction bases numbered 4, after V lost 6 bases and J lost 1 base. The CDR3 spans 14 residues. Germline lookup yields CDR1 WSHSY and CDR2 SAAADI. CDR3 DNA sequence: TGCGCCAGCAGCTATGGACAGGGGTCCTACGAGCAGTACTTC. It codes for CASSYGQGSYEQYF.

The V and J genes are TRBV30 and TRBJ2-7, with 10 bases lining up with TRBD1. The CDR3 covers 13 residues. With V trimmed by 5 bases and J by 5 bases, 6 bases remained unmatched. Per the germline V gene, CDR1 is GTSNPN and CDR2 is SVGIG (reference sequence). The CDR3 is CAWERDRGDEQYF. CDR3 coding DNA: TGTGCCTGGGAACGGGACAGGGGTGACGAGCAGTACTTC.

The rearrangement joins TRBV30 to TRBJ2-3, with 9 bases matching TRBD2. Germline CDR1 and CDR2: GTSNPN and SVGIG (reference sequence). Germline trimming cut 1 base from V and 2 bases from J; bases unmatched to any gene: 1. The CDR3 is made up of 14 amino acids. CDR3 DNA: TGTGCCTGGAGTGGCGGGAGGGACACAGATACGCAGTATTTT. Protein: CAWSGGRDTDTQYF.

The chain joins TRBV7-3 to TRBJ2-3; 10 nucleotides line up with TRBD2. This CDR3 contains 17 residues. Trimming took 4 bases from V and 4 from J; bases not matched to a gene: 11. Per germline, CDR1 SGHTA and CDR2 FQGTGA. The CDR3 here is CASSSRGSGRRADTQYF. CDR3 bases: TGTGCCAGCAGCTCCCGGGGTAGCGGGAGGCGGGCAGATACGCAGTATTTT.

The chain joins TRBV6-6 to TRBJ1-1, with D perhaps TRBD1 (5 bases). The CDR3 totals 13 residues. V shed 8 bases and J shed 0 bases, with 10 bases lying between them. CDR1 and CDR2 from the germline V gene are MNHNY and SVGAGI (reference sequence). The CDR3 sequence is CASARQLNTEAFF. In DNA form, the CDR3 reads TGTGCCAGCGCAAGACAGTTGAACACTGAAGCTTTCTTT.

The chain combines TRBV28 with TRBJ1-2; 8 bases map to TRBD1. Germline V lookup: CDR1 MDHEN, CDR2 SYDVKM. CDR3 length equals 15 residues. Unmatched junction bases numbered 9, after V lost 5 bases and J lost 4 bases. The CDR3 DNA sequence: TGTGCCAGCAGTACCGGACAGGGCTATGGCTATGGCTACACCTTC. Protein sequence: CASSTGQGYGYGYTF.

This chain joins TRBV30 and TRBJ2-4, with TRBD2 matching 8 bases. Germline loops: CDR1 GTSNPN, CDR2 SVGIG (reference sequence). The trim removed 5 bases at V and 0 bases at J, leaving 6 bases unmatched. CDR3 length: 15 amino acids. CDR3 amino acids: CAWSRGGLAKNIQYF. The CDR3 DNA is TGTGCCTGGTCCCGGGGGGGATTAGCCAAAAACATTCAGTACTTC. Together with reference TRBV30 and TRBJ2-4, the CDR3 gives the full variable domain: SQTIHQWPATLVQPVGSPLSLECTVEGTSNPNLYWYRQAAGRGLQLLFYSVGIGQISSEVPQNLSASRPQDRQFILSSKKLLLSDSGFYLCAWSRGGLAKNIQYFGAGTRLSVL.

This rearrangement joins TRBV15 to TRBJ1-3; 8 nucleotides align to TRBD1. Germline-derived CDR1 and CDR2 are LNHNV and YYDKDF (reference sequence). The CDR3 has 15 residues. The trim removed 2 bases at V and 4 bases at J, leaving 4 bases unmatched. The CDR3 region has the DNA TGTGCCACCAGCAGACCCCGGGACAGGGGAAACACCATATATTTT. As protein: CATSRPRDRGNTIYF. Filled out from reference TRBV15 and TRBJ1-3, the complete variable domain reads DAMVIQNPRYQVTQFGKPVTLSCSQTLNHNVMYWYQQKSSQAPKLLFHYYDKDFNNEADTPDNFQSRRPNTSFCFLDIRSPGLGDTAMYLCATSRPRDRGNTIYFGEGSWLTVV.

This clone appeared once. The rearrangement links TRBV5-1 to TRBJ2-7; 14 bases map to TRBD2. Germline lookup yields CDR1 SGHRS and CDR2 YFSETQ. Unmatched junction bases numbered 15, after V lost 7 bases and J lost 6 bases. The CDR3 is made up of 17 amino acids. This CDR3 is CASDHGLAGGSPSEQYF. DNA of the CDR3: TGCGCCAGCGATCATGGACTAGCGGGAGGTAGCCCGTCCGAGCAGTACTTC. The variable domain in full, completed from reference TRBV5-1 and TRBJ2-7, reads KAGVTQTPRYLIKTRGQQVTLSCSPISGHRSVSWYQQTPGQGLQFLFEYFSETQRNKGNFPGRFSGRQFSNSRSEMNVSTLELGDSALYLCASDHGLAGGSPSEQYFGPGTRLTVT.

This sequence joins TRBV7-2 and TRBJ2-3, with D maybe TRBD2 (5 bases). Germline loops: CDR1 SGHTA, CDR2 FQGNSA. The CDR3 runs to 14 residues. Trimming pared 1 base from V and 3 bases from J, leaving 8 bases between. CDR3 sequence reads: CASSLGSGTDTQYF. The CDR3 DNA is TGTGCCAGCAGCTTAGGGTCGGGAACAGATACGCAGTATTTT.

This chain links TRBV6-1 with TRBJ2-7, with TRBD1 matching over 9 bases. Per the germline V gene, CDR1 is MNHNS and CDR2 is SASEGT. V shed 6 bases and J 5 bases; nucleotides not matched to a gene: 8. The CDR3 is 14 residues long. CDR3 region: CASSPGQGWNEQYF. CDR3 DNA: TGTGCCAGCAGCCCCGGACAGGGGTGGAACGAGCAGTACTTC.

The J gene is TRBJ1-5, the V gene TRBV30, with 8 positions matching TRBD1. Germline CDR1 reads GTSNPN; CDR2 reads SVGIG (reference sequence). The CDR3 spans 17 residues. Trimming took 0 bases from V and 1 from J; bases not matched to a gene: 8. Here the CDR3 reads CAWSVRTGRVSNQPQHF. In DNA, the CDR3 is TGTGCCTGGAGTGTCCGGACAGGGAGGGTGAGCAATCAGCCCCAGCATTTT.

This clone has a single count. The rearrangement joins TRBV4-2 to TRBJ2-2, with D possibly matching TRBD2 (7 bases). The germline gives CDR1 LGHNA, CDR2 YNFKEQ. CDR3 length equals 19 residues. Trimming cost V 1 base and J 5 bases, with 23 bases left between them. The CDR3 nucleotides are TGTGCCAGCAGCCAAGTGGGGGGAGGGGGAGCATCGGGAACCGGGGAGCTGTTTTTT. It specifies CASSQVGGGGASGTGELFF.

This chain joins TRBV7-3 and TRBJ2-7; tentative D call: TRBD2 (6 bases). Trimming pared 0 bases from V and 6 bases from J, leaving 15 bases between. Germline values: CDR1 SGHTA, CDR2 FQGTGA. This CDR3 is 15 amino acids long. The CDR3 loop reads CASSLTGGNLAEQYF. In nucleotides, the CDR3 is TGTGCCAGCAGCTTAACTGGCGGGAATCTAGCCGAGCAGTACTTC.

The V and J genes are TRBV4-1 and TRBJ1-5; no definite D call. Trimming pared 0 bases from V and 2 bases from J, leaving 8 bases between. Germline values: CDR1 MGHRA, CDR2 YSYEKL. The CDR3 contains 15 residues. As DNA, the CDR3 is TGCGCCAGCAGCCAAGAAGGAGTCGGCAATCAGCCCCAGCATTTT. This translates into CASSQEGVGNQPQHF.

The chain links TRBV27 to TRBJ2-1, with D possibly being TRBD2 (5 bases). The CDR3 loop spans 13 amino acids. The germline V gene encodes CDR1 MNHEY and CDR2 SMNVEV (reference sequence). CDR3 residues: CAVGSINYNEQFF. CDR3 sequence (DNA): TGTGCTGTAGGGAGTATTAACTACAATGAGCAGTTCTTC.

The chain joins TRBV2 to TRBJ2-2; perhaps TRBD2 as D (7 bases). This CDR3 has 14 amino acids. The germline CDR1 and CDR2 sequences are SNHLY and FYNNEI. V lost 6 bases and J lost 5, with 13 bases in between. For the CDR3, the DNA is TGTGCCAGCAGCTTGGGAGGGGGAACCGGGGAGCTGTTTTTT. Its protein product is CASSLGGGTGELFF.